This T cell receptor (beta chain) was recovered during a study of blood T cells in healthy people across ages. The CDR3 spans 13 residues. V gave up 8 bases and J gave up 4 bases, with 14 bases separating them. Germline CDR1 is MNHEY and CDR2 is SVGAGI. Study-wide results and caveats: For the donors, CMV status was unknown and possibly confounded expanded clonotype changes.

Primers used in a second PCR of roughly 6 to 12 cycles were a sample-barcoded 5' primer and a J-beta primer mix. In TCRdb, the 5' RACE reads were re-called with MiXCR into one record per CDR3 protein. The sample contains some 550,000 distinct CDR3 sequences, roughly 43% of which appear only once. On this clonotype: Its antigen remains unidentified.

The chain employs TRBV6-5 and TRBJ1-1; D perhaps matches TRBD1 (5 bases). This TCR derives from an elderly man in good health. Input material: blood. CDR3 coding DNA: TGTGCCAGCGGGGTACGGGGGGGCACTGAAGCTTTCTTT. It is translated as CASGVRGGTEAFF.